This is a list of T cell receptor beta chains from one sample in a study of beta chain features in type 1 diabetes. TCRdb's table, derived via immunoSEQ multiplex PCR, lists solely in-frame clones and lacks some. The sample lists hundreds of thousands of clones; over 10% were seen once. Sequencing input: naive CD4+ T cells from blood. Receptors were obtained from a man aged 18 to 30 in good health. Each CDR3 is given with its conserved first and last residue. Fields, in order: clone size, D gene, J gene, V gene, CDR3 protein, CDR3 DNA. The D gene is left open where the match is weak. Some rows mark clone size as missing; the rest say once, few, many or name a class of expanded clone.

clone_size: .; d_call: .; j_call: TRBJ2-7; v_call: TRBV7-8; cdr3_aa: CASSLEAGNSYEQYF; cdr3_nt: TGTGCCAGCAGCTTAGAGGCAGGTAACTCCTACGAGCAGTACTTC
clone_size: .; d_call: TRBD2; j_call: TRBJ2-4; v_call: TRBV7-7; cdr3_aa: CASRRAGTSGSGAKNIQYF; cdr3_nt: TGTGCTAGCAGACGTGCCGGGACTAGCGGGAGTGGGGCCAAAAACATTCAGTACTTC
clone_size: few; d_call: .; j_call: TRBJ1-1; v_call: TRBV5-1; cdr3_aa: CASSLGQTMNTEAFF; cdr3_nt: TGCGCCAGCAGCTTGGGACAGACGATGAACACTGAAGCTTTCTTT
clone_size: .; d_call: TRBD1; j_call: TRBJ1-2; v_call: TRBV18; cdr3_aa: CASSPTGEGYTF; cdr3_nt: TGTGCCAGCTCACCAACAGGGGAAGGCTACACCTTC
clone_size: .; d_call: TRBD1; j_call: TRBJ1-2; v_call: TRBV7-9; cdr3_aa: CASAKVVGGSRSHGYTF; cdr3_nt: TGTGCCAGCGCGAAAGTAGTAGGGGGCAGTAGGAGCCATGGCTACACCTTC
clone_size: .; d_call: .; j_call: TRBJ2-3; v_call: TRBV30; cdr3_aa: CAWNILFTDTQYF; cdr3_nt: TGTGCCTGGAATATACTTTTCACAGATACGCAGTATTTT
clone_size: .; d_call: .; j_call: TRBJ2-3; v_call: TRBV6-5; cdr3_aa: CASSYDWLVADTQYF; cdr3_nt: TGTGCCAGCAGTTACGACTGGCTCGTGGCGGATACGCAGTATTTT
clone_size: few; d_call: .; j_call: TRBJ2-1; v_call: TRBV6-4; cdr3_aa: CASSDGQALGEQFF; cdr3_nt: TGTGCCAGCAGTGACGGTCAGGCTTTGGGTGAGCAGTTCTTC
clone_size: few; d_call: .; j_call: TRBJ1-2; v_call: TRBV5-4; cdr3_aa: CASSLSGDRNYGYTF; cdr3_nt: TGTGCCAGCAGCTTGTCGGGGGATAGGAACTATGGCTACACCTTC
clone_size: .; d_call: .; j_call: TRBJ2-1; v_call: TRBV7-9; cdr3_aa: CASSSPAPQVSSYNEQFF; cdr3_nt: TGTGCCAGCAGCTCACCGGCGCCACAGGTGAGCTCCTACAATGAGCAGTTCTTC
clone_size: .; d_call: TRBD1; j_call: TRBJ1-2; v_call: TRBV29-1; cdr3_aa: CSVGTGGNYGYTF; cdr3_nt: TGCAGCGTTGGGACAGGGGGGAACTATGGCTACACCTTC
clone_size: .; d_call: TRBD2; j_call: TRBJ2-4; v_call: TRBV7-3; cdr3_aa: CASSPAGGNIQYF; cdr3_nt: TGTGCCAGCAGCCCAGCGGGGGGAAACATTCAGTACTTC
clone_size: .; d_call: .; j_call: TRBJ2-1; v_call: TRBV29-1; cdr3_aa: CSVEGGITNNEQFF; cdr3_nt: TGCAGCGTTGAAGGCGGGATAACCAACAATGAGCAGTTCTTC
clone_size: .; d_call: .; j_call: TRBJ2-3; v_call: TRBV18; cdr3_aa: CASSSRTDTQYF; cdr3_nt: TGTGCCAGCTCATCCAGGACAGATACGCAGTATTTT
clone_size: few; d_call: .; j_call: TRBJ1-1; v_call: TRBV6-5; cdr3_aa: CASSYSWGLNTEAFF; cdr3_nt: TGTGCCAGCAGTTACTCGTGGGGCTTGAACACTGAAGCTTTCTTT
clone_size: .; d_call: TRBD2; j_call: TRBJ2-5; v_call: TRBV5-1; cdr3_aa: CASSLELAGGETQYF; cdr3_nt: TGCGCCAGCAGCTTGGAACTAGCGGGAGGAGAGACCCAGTACTTC
clone_size: few; d_call: TRBD1; j_call: TRBJ1-2; v_call: TRBV7-9; cdr3_aa: CASSSGQLLNYGYTF; cdr3_nt: TGTGCCAGCAGCTCGGGACAGCTACTTAACTATGGCTACACCTTC
clone_size: .; d_call: .; j_call: TRBJ1-1; v_call: TRBV5-1; cdr3_aa: CASSLEWGRDTEAFF; cdr3_nt: TGCGCCAGCAGCTTGGAATGGGGGAGGGACACTGAAGCTTTCTTT
clone_size: .; d_call: .; j_call: TRBJ1-1; v_call: TRBV5-1; cdr3_aa: CASDPEPGGTEAFF; cdr3_nt: TGCGCCAGCGATCCCGAACCCGGAGGCACTGAAGCTTTCTTT
clone_size: .; d_call: .; j_call: TRBJ2-7; v_call: TRBV28; cdr3_aa: CASSPQTLPPYEQYF; cdr3_nt: TGTGCCAGCAGTCCCCAAACTCTACCCCCCTACGAGCAGTACTTC
clone_size: .; d_call: .; j_call: TRBJ1-5; v_call: TRBV15; cdr3_aa: CATSRDRRDQPQHF; cdr3_nt: TGTGCCACCAGCAGAGATCGGAGGGACCAGCCCCAGCATTTT
clone_size: few; d_call: TRBD1; j_call: TRBJ1-2; v_call: TRBV11-2; cdr3_aa: CASGNRGNPNGYTF; cdr3_nt: TGTGCCAGTGGGAACAGGGGGAATCCAAATGGCTACACCTTC
clone_size: many; d_call: TRBD1; j_call: TRBJ2-1; v_call: TRBV7-9; cdr3_aa: CASSPSGQGNEQFF; cdr3_nt: TGTGCCAGCAGCCCGAGCGGACAGGGCAATGAGCAGTTCTTC
clone_size: few; d_call: TRBD1; j_call: TRBJ2-7; v_call: TRBV7-3; cdr3_aa: CASSLAGQATYEQYF; cdr3_nt: TGTGCCAGCAGCTTAGCGGGACAGGCTACCTACGAGCAGTACTTC
clone_size: .; d_call: TRBD1; j_call: TRBJ2-5; v_call: TRBV2; cdr3_aa: CASSEGQPRTQYF; cdr3_nt: TGTGCCAGCAGTGAGGGACAGCCTAGGACCCAGTACTTC
clone_size: few; d_call: .; j_call: TRBJ1-1; v_call: TRBV20-1; cdr3_aa: CSARANTEAFF; cdr3_nt: TGCAGTGCTAGGGCTAACACTGAAGCTTTCTTT
clone_size: few; d_call: TRBD1; j_call: TRBJ1-4; v_call: TRBV30; cdr3_aa: CAWSLGGAGKLFF; cdr3_nt: TGTGCCTGGAGTTTAGGGGGCGCGGGAAAACTGTTTTTT
clone_size: .; d_call: .; j_call: TRBJ1-1; v_call: TRBV12-2; cdr3_aa: CASRLPRETLNTEAFF; cdr3_nt: TGTGCAAGTCGCTTACCCCGAGAGACACTTAACACTGAAGCTTTCTTT
clone_size: .; d_call: .; j_call: TRBJ1-2; v_call: TRBV7-9; cdr3_aa: CASSLSGLSYGYTF; cdr3_nt: TGTGCCAGCAGCTTATCAGGGTTAAGCTATGGCTACACCTTC
clone_size: .; d_call: .; j_call: TRBJ2-1; v_call: TRBV11-2; cdr3_aa: CASSLETSSYNEQFF; cdr3_nt: TGTGCCAGCAGCTTAGAGACAAGCTCCTACAATGAGCAGTTCTTC
clone_size: few; d_call: TRBD1; j_call: TRBJ1-2; v_call: TRBV13; cdr3_aa: CASSLRQGVEGGYTF; cdr3_nt: TGTGCCAGCAGCCTCCGACAGGGGGTGGAAGGTGGCTACACCTTC
clone_size: .; d_call: .; j_call: TRBJ2-7; v_call: TRBV6-5; cdr3_aa: CASTLGGRTEGVRF; cdr3_nt: TGTGCCAGCACTCTCGGGGGACGGACCGAGGGAGTGAGGTTC
clone_size: few; d_call: TRBD1; j_call: TRBJ2-3; v_call: TRBV7-3; cdr3_aa: CASTPTGGLTDTQYF; cdr3_nt: TGTGCCAGCACCCCCACAGGGGGCCTCACAGATACGCAGTATTTT
clone_size: few; d_call: TRBD1; j_call: TRBJ2-5; v_call: TRBV28; cdr3_aa: CASRHRGTPETQYF; cdr3_nt: TGTGCCAGCAGACACAGGGGCACCCCAGAGACCCAGTACTTC
clone_size: few; d_call: TRBD1; j_call: TRBJ2-1; v_call: TRBV15; cdr3_aa: CATRGSRTGNNEQFF; cdr3_nt: TGTGCCACCAGAGGGAGCAGGACAGGCAACAATGAGCAGTTCTTC
clone_size: few; d_call: .; j_call: TRBJ2-7; v_call: TRBV11-2; cdr3_aa: CASSLEGSGSYEQYF; cdr3_nt: TGTGCCAGCAGCTTAGAAGGGAGCGGCTCCTACGAGCAGTACTTC
clone_size: few; d_call: .; j_call: TRBJ2-3; v_call: TRBV30; cdr3_aa: CAWSVWSGISDTQYF; cdr3_nt: TGTGCCTGGAGTGTGTGGTCGGGTATCTCAGATACGCAGTATTTT
clone_size: .; d_call: .; j_call: TRBJ2-3; v_call: TRBV19; cdr3_aa: CASSTIRERTDTQYF; cdr3_nt: TGTGCCAGTAGTACCATACGGGAGCGCACAGATACGCAGTATTTT
clone_size: .; d_call: .; j_call: TRBJ2-7; v_call: TRBV7-2; cdr3_aa: CASSLSSGGGEQYF; cdr3_nt: TGTGCCAGCAGCTTAAGCTCAGGGGGAGGCGAGCAGTACTTC
clone_size: few; d_call: .; j_call: TRBJ2-3; v_call: TRBV6-5; cdr3_aa: CASRWGLSTDTQYF; cdr3_nt: TGTGCCAGCCGATGGGGACTCAGCACAGATACGCAGTATTTT
clone_size: .; d_call: TRBD1; j_call: TRBJ2-6; v_call: TRBV7-9; cdr3_aa: CASSQDPGQGASGANVLTF; cdr3_nt: TGTGCCAGCAGCCAGGACCCGGGACAGGGGGCGTCAGGGGCCAACGTCCTGACTTTC
clone_size: .; d_call: .; j_call: TRBJ1-5; v_call: TRBV30; cdr3_aa: CAWSELSNQPQHF; cdr3_nt: TGTGCCTGGAGTGAACTCTCAAATCAGCCCCAGCATTTT
clone_size: .; d_call: .; j_call: TRBJ1-2; v_call: TRBV9; cdr3_aa: CASSVGDRPGGYTF; cdr3_nt: TGTGCCAGCAGCGTAGGAGACAGGCCCGGGGGCTACACCTTC
clone_size: .; d_call: TRBD2; j_call: TRBJ2-2; v_call: TRBV5-1; cdr3_aa: CASSLAPAGAGELFF; cdr3_nt: TGCGCCAGCAGCTTGGCTCCAGCGGGAGCCGGGGAGCTGTTTTTT
clone_size: few; d_call: TRBD1; j_call: TRBJ1-5; v_call: TRBV6-6; cdr3_aa: CASSHGQGNQPQHF; cdr3_nt: TGTGCCAGCAGTCATGGACAGGGCAATCAGCCCCAGCATTTT
clone_size: .; d_call: .; j_call: TRBJ1-2; v_call: TRBV4-3; cdr3_aa: CASSQDSNSGGYTF; cdr3_nt: TGCGCCAGCAGCCAAGATTCCAACAGTGGCGGCTACACCTTC
clone_size: few; d_call: .; j_call: TRBJ1-1; v_call: TRBV28; cdr3_aa: CASTTTQREAFF; cdr3_nt: TGTGCCAGCACCACCACGCAGAGGGAAGCTTTCTTT
clone_size: .; d_call: .; j_call: TRBJ1-5; v_call: TRBV15; cdr3_aa: CATSGGFWSGGENQPQHF; cdr3_nt: TGTGCCACCAGCGGGGGCTTCTGGTCGGGGGGCGAGAATCAGCCCCAGCATTTT
clone_size: .; d_call: .; j_call: TRBJ2-1; v_call: TRBV7-3; cdr3_aa: CASSLFFPSSYNEQFF; cdr3_nt: TGTGCCAGCAGCTTATTCTTCCCCAGTTCCTACAATGAGCAGTTCTTC
clone_size: few; d_call: TRBD2; j_call: TRBJ2-7; v_call: TRBV7-2; cdr3_aa: CASSPRLAGGSEQYF; cdr3_nt: TGTGCCAGCAGCCCTAGACTAGCGGGAGGAAGCGAGCAGTACTTC
clone_size: .; d_call: TRBD1; j_call: TRBJ2-7; v_call: TRBV18; cdr3_aa: CASSSNRDSSYEQYF; cdr3_nt: TGTGCCAGCTCATCTAACCGGGACAGCTCCTACGAGCAGTACTTC
clone_size: .; d_call: .; j_call: TRBJ2-5; v_call: TRBV4-2; cdr3_aa: CASSQEGQGRGETQYF; cdr3_nt: TGTGCCAGCAGCCAAGAGGGGCAGGGGAGGGGGGAGACCCAGTACTTC
clone_size: .; d_call: .; j_call: TRBJ2-7; v_call: TRBV29-1; cdr3_aa: CSVGTSYEQYF; cdr3_nt: TGCAGCGTTGGGACATCATACGAGCAGTACTTC
clone_size: .; d_call: .; j_call: TRBJ1-3; v_call: TRBV5-1; cdr3_aa: CASSLDWTATSGNTIYF; cdr3_nt: TGCGCCAGCAGCTTGGATTGGACAGCTACCTCTGGAAACACCATATATTTT
clone_size: once; d_call: TRBD1; j_call: TRBJ2-2; v_call: TRBV28; cdr3_aa: CASSPLTGGGGSGELFF; cdr3_nt: TGTGCCAGCAGCCCTCTCACAGGGGGCGGAGGTTCCGGGGAGCTGTTTTTT